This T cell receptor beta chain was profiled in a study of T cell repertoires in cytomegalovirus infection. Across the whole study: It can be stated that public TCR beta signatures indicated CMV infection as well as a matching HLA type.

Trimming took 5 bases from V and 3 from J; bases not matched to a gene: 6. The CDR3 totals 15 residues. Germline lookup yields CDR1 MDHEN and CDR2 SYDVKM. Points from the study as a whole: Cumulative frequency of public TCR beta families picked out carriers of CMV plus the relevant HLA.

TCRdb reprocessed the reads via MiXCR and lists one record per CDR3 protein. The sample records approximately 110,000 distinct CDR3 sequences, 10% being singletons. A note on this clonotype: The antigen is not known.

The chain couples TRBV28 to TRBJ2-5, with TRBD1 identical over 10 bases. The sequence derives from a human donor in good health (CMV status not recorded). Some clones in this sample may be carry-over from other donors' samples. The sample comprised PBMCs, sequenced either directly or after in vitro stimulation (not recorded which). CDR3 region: CASSGTGALEETQYF. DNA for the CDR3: TGTGCCAGCAGTGGGACAGGGGCCCTTGAAGAGACCCAGTACTTC.